What follows describes a single T cell receptor (beta chain). The data were taken from a study of blood T cell repertoires in COVID-19. Turning to the study itself: COVID-19 samples collected from the United States, Italy and Spain covered acute and convalescent phases.

CDR1 and CDR2 from the germline V gene are SGHRS and YFSETQ. This CDR3 comprises 16 residues. V lost 2 bases and J lost 0; bases outside the gene matches: 5. Using immunoSEQ multiplex PCR, the repertoire was profiled, and TCRdb retains in-frame clones only, with some absent. The sample has roughly 66,000 clones, 65% to 90% seen once. This clonotype originated in a man aged 60-69 years with acute or convalescent COVID-19. Sample: peripheral blood. The chain carries TRBV5-1 and TRBJ2-5, with 9 bases fitting TRBD2. CDR3 region: CASSLSSGVYQETQYF. CDR3 sequence (DNA): TGCGCCAGCAGCTTATCTAGCGGGGTTTACCAAGAGACCCAGTACTTC. The full variable domain, in which reference TRBV5-1 and TRBJ2-5 provide the parts outside the CDR3, is KAGVTQTPRYLIKTRGQQVTLSCSPISGHRSVSWYQQTPGQGLQFLFEYFSETQRNKGNFPGRFSGRQFSNSRSEMNVSTLELGDSALYLCASSLSSGVYQETQYFGPGTRLLVL.